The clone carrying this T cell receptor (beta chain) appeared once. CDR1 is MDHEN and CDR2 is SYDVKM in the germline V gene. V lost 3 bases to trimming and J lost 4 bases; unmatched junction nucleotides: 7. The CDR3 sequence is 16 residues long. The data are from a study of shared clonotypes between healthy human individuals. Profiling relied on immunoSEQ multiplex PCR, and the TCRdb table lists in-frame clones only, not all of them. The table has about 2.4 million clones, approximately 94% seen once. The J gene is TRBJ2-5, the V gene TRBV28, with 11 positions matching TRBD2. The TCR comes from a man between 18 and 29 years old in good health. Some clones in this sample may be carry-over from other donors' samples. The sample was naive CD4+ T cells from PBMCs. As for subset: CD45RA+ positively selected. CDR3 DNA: TGTGCCAGCAGTTTTAGACTAGCGGGGACTTTAGAGACCCAGTACTTC. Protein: CASSFRLAGTLETQYF.